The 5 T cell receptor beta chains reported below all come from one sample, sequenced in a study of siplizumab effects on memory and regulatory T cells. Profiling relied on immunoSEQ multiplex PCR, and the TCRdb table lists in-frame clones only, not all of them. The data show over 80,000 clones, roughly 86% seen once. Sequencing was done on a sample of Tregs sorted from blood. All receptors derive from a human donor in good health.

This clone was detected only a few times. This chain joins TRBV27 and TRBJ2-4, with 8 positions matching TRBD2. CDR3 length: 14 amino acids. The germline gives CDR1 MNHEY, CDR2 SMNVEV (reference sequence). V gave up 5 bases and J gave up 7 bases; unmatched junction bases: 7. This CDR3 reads CASSPGTGGNIQYF. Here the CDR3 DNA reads TGTGCCAGCAGTCCCGGGACGGGGGGGAACATTCAGTACTTC.

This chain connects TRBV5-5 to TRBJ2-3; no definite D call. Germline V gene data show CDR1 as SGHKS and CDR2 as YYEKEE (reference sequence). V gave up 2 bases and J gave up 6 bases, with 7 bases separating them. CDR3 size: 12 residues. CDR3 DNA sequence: TGTGCCAGCAGCTTTTTGGGTGATACGCAGTATTTT. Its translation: CASSFLGDTQYF.

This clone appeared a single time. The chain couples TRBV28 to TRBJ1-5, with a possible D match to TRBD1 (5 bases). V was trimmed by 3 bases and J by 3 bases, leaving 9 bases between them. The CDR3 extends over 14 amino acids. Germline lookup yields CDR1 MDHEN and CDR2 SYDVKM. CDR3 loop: CASSFTRANQPQHF. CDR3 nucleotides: TGTGCCAGCAGTTTTACCAGGGCCAATCAGCCCCAGCATTTT.

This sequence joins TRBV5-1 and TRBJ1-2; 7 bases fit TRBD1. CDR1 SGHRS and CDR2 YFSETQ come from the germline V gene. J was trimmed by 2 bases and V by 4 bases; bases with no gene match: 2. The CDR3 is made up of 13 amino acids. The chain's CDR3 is CASSRQGNYGYTF. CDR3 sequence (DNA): TGCGCCAGCAGCAGACAGGGAAACTATGGCTACACCTTC.

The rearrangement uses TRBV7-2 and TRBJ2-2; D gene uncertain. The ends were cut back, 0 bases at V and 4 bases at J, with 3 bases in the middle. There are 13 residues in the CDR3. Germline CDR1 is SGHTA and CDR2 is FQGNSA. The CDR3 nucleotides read TGTGCCAGCAGCTTAGCGACCACCGGGGAGCTGTTTTTT. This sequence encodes CASSLATTGELFF.